The 9 T cell receptor beta chains given below trace back to one sample, sequenced in a study of glioma-infiltrating T cells. TCR alpha and beta CDR3 regions were amplified from RNA using iRepertoire nested multiplex PCR. TCRdb called the multiplex PCR reads again in MiXCR, with one record for every CDR3 protein. Of around 130,000 distinct CDR3 sequences in the sample, around 25% were seen once. Sequencing used glioma tissue, nonneoplastic brain tissue, or PBMCs (not recorded which). The receptors shown here come from a human donor with low-grade glioma or glioblastoma, undergoing nonglioma brain surgery, or in good health (not recorded which).

This clonotype was recorded at least ten times. The chain employs TRBV19 and TRBJ1-1, with D maybe TRBD1 (6 bases). Between the trimmed V and J ends, which lost 7 bases and 0 bases, there was a span of 12 bases. Per germline, CDR1 LNHDA and CDR2 SQIVND (reference sequence). CDR3 length: 14 amino acids. The CDR3 sequence is CASTQWTVNTEAFF. The CDR3 DNA reads as TGTGCCAGTACCCAATGGACAGTGAACACTGAAGCTTTCTTT.

The V call is TRBV6-6, the J call TRBJ2-7; 8 bases line up with TRBD1. There are 15 residues in the CDR3. Germline V gives CDR1 MNHNY, CDR2 SVGAGI (reference sequence). The junction had 6 bases not matched to a gene; V was cut back by 2 bases and J by 3 bases. Here the CDR3 DNA reads TGTGCCAGCAGTTACCGCCGGACAGGGAACTACGAGCAGTACGTC. This codes for CASSYRRTGNYEQYV.

This clonotype was counted between two and nine times. V gene TRBV3-1 combines with J gene TRBJ1-1; 9 bases fit TRBD1. With 4 bases clipped from V and 4 bases from J, the junction kept 4 bases outside the gene matches. The CDR3 loop spans 14 amino acids. Germline V lookup: CDR1 LGHDT, CDR2 YNNKEL (reference sequence). The CDR3 spells CASSRRDRVTEAFF. The CDR3 DNA sequence: TGTGCCAGCAGCCGCCGGGACAGGGTCACTGAAGCTTTCTTT.

Worth noting for this clonotype: One base away lies a much larger clone, so this may be a sequencing read error. The chain carries TRBV2 and TRBJ2-5; D is uncertain. Germline lookup yields CDR1 SNHLY and CDR2 FYNNEI. CDR3 length: 16 residues. Trimming pared 4 bases from V and 2 bases from J, leaving 17 bases between. CDR3 nucleotide sequence: TGTGCCAGCAGTGGACTCAATGGGGATGTGCAAGAGACCCAGTACTTC. Translation gives CASSGLNGDVQETQYF.

This clonotype was observed a few times. The chain couples TRBV18 to TRBJ1-5; weak D call: TRBD1 (5 bases). This CDR3 spans 16 amino acids. The V gene lost 2 bases and the J gene lost 5 bases, with 16 bases spanning the gap. In germline, CDR1 is KGHSH, CDR2 LQKENI. This chain's CDR3 is CASSPTVLSGDQPQHF. As DNA, the CDR3 is TGTGCCAGCTCACCAACTGTTCTGTCGGGGGATCAGCCCCAGCATTTT.

This clonotype was found many times. The chain has TRBV20-1 and TRBJ1-1; no clear D gene. Per germline, CDR1 DFQATT and CDR2 SNEGSKA (reference sequence). The length of the CDR3 is 13 residues. V was trimmed by 2 bases and J by 5 bases, leaving 12 bases between them. In DNA form, the CDR3 reads TGCAGTGCTAGAAGGGCGGCGGAGACTGAAGCTTTCTTT. Translated: CSARRAAETEAFF.

The CDR3 is CASSPALGTETQYF. CDR3 DNA: TGTGCCAGCAGTCCCGCCCTCGGGACAGAGACCCAGTACTTC. This rearrangement joins TRBV6-1 to TRBJ2-5, with D perhaps TRBD1 or TRBD2 (5 bases each). Trimming stripped 5 bases from V and 4 bases from J, with 14 bases between. The CDR3 runs 14 residues. Germline values: CDR1 MNHNS, CDR2 SASEGT.

This clonotype was detected a few times. This sequence joins TRBV4-2 and TRBJ2-1, with a possible D match to TRBD1 (6 bases). Germline assignment: CDR1 LGHNA and CDR2 YNFKEQ. This CDR3 contains 16 residues. V lost 3 bases and J 0 bases, leaving 12 bases between the germline ends. The CDR3 here is CASSQDNRVSYNEQFF. DNA for the CDR3: TGTGCCAGCAGCCAGGACAACAGGGTCTCCTACAATGAGCAGTTCTTC.

V usage is TRBV20-1 and J usage is TRBJ2-5; weak D call: TRBD1 (5 bases). The V gene lost 2 bases and the J gene lost 4 bases, with 14 bases spanning the gap. The CDR3 sequence is 14 residues long. Germline CDR1 DFQATT, CDR2 SNEGSKA (reference sequence). CDR3: CSARQAPGLETQYF. The CDR3 region has the DNA TGCAGTGCTAGACAAGCGCCAGGGTTAGAGACCCAGTACTTC.